This T cell receptor beta chain was found in a study of control samples from healthy donors and cancer patients. The V gene's germline CDR1 is SGHDT and CDR2 YYEEEE. CDR3 length: 11 amino acids. Trimming removed 8 bases at V and 6 bases at J, with 8 bases between. Profiled with immunoSEQ multiplex PCR; TCRdb holds only in-frame clones, not every one. Of some 100,000 clones listed, more than 85% were seen once; the top ten hold around 1.3%. The chain links TRBV5-6 to TRBJ2-2; D might be TRBD1 (6 bases). This receptor was taken from a woman between 50 and 59 years old in good health. The sequencing input was blood. The CDR3 nucleotides are TGTGCCAGTACAGGGTCCGGGGAGCTGTTTTTT. Amino acids: CASTGSGELFF.